This T cell receptor beta chain was recorded in a study of response to subunit inactivated influenza vaccine. The germline V and J ends were trimmed by 2 bases and 10 bases, with 6 bases remaining between them. The germline gives CDR1 LGHDT, CDR2 YNNKEL (reference sequence). CDR3 length: 12 amino acids. TCRdb re-derived calls from the RT-PCR reads in MiXCR, one entry per CDR3 protein. The sample holds more than 550,000 distinct CDR3 sequences, 11% seen once. The same data also contributed to another study, on T cells expressing NK-cell markers. That work contributes: With UMIs, 5'RACE template switching was used to make TCR beta cDNA.

This sequence joins TRBV3-1 and TRBJ1-6; D is undetermined. This material consisted of PBMCs from blood, taken on the day of vaccination. The receptor was derived from a man in his forties or fifties who received an inactivated influenza vaccine. The chain's CDR3 is CASSQRGSPLHF. DNA of the CDR3: TGTGCCAGCAGCCAACGCGGCTCACCCCTCCACTTT.